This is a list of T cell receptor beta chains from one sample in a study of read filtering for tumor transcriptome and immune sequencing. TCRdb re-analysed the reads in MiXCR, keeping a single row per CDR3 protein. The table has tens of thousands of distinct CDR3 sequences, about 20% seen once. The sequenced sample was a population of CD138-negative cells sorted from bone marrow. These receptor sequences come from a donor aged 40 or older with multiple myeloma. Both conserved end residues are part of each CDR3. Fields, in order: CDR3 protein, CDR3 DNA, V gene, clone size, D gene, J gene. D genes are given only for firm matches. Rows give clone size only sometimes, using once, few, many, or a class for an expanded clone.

CDR3: CASSPHGSGASTEAFF
DNA: TGTGCCAGCAGTCCCCATGGATCGGGGGCAAGTACTGAAGCTTTCTTT
V: TRBV28
size: many
D: .
J: TRBJ1-1

CDR3: CASSFGRQETQYF
DNA: TGTGCCAGCAGTTTTGGGCGGCAAGAGACCCAGTACTTC
V: TRBV28
size: many
D: .
J: TRBJ2-5

CDR3: CASSRNMGEFEAFF
DNA: TGTGCCAGCAGCCGCAATATGGGCGAATTTGAAGCTTTCTTT
V: TRBV14
size: .
D: .
J: TRBJ1-1

CDR3: CASRRGEAEAFF
DNA: TGTGCCAGCAGGCGGGGGGAGGCTGAAGCTTTCTTT
V: TRBV25-1
size: many
D: .
J: TRBJ1-1

CDR3: CSASLGQLYEQYF
DNA: TGCAGTGCTAGCCTGGGACAGTTGTACGAGCAGTACTTC
V: TRBV20-1
size: few
D: TRBD1
J: TRBJ2-7

CDR3: CASSPTGSLEQYF
DNA: TGTGCCAGCAGCCCGACAGGTTCTTTGGAGCAGTACTTC
V: TRBV21-1
size: many
D: .
J: TRBJ2-7

CDR3: CSASWGKDRAFF
DNA: TGCAGTGCTAGTTGGGGAAAGGACCGAGCTTTCTTT
V: TRBV20-1
size: .
D: .
J: TRBJ1-1

CDR3: CASSTTGATSFF
DNA: TGTGCCAGTAGTACTACCGGAGCTACATCTTTCTTT
V: TRBV19
size: many
D: .
J: TRBJ1-1

CDR3: CATSIRVRGTDTQYF
DNA: TGTGCCACCAGCATCCGGGTGCGGGGCACAGATACGCAGTATTTT
V: TRBV15
size: many
D: .
J: TRBJ2-3

CDR3: CASSLMRPYGRGNPNTGKLYF
DNA: TGTGCCAGCAGCTTAATGAGGCCGTACGGCAGGGGAAATCCGAACACCGGGAAGCTGTATTTT
V: TRBV7-6
size: once
D: .
J: TRBJ2-2

CDR3: CASSRSPHEQYF
DNA: TGTGCCAGCAGCCGTAGTCCCCACGAGCAGTACTTC
V: TRBV7-9
size: .
D: .
J: TRBJ2-7

CDR3: CASTSGETQYF
DNA: TGTGCCAGCACCTCAGGGGAGACCCAGTACTTC
V: TRBV7-8
size: many
D: .
J: TRBJ2-5

CDR3: CASSLRSMSSYEQYF
DNA: TGTGCCAGCAGCTTACGTAGCATGAGCTCCTACGAGCAGTACTTC
V: TRBV7-8
size: many
D: .
J: TRBJ2-7

CDR3: CASSPTFASTDTQYF
DNA: TGTGCCAGCTCGCCTACTTTCGCAAGCACAGATACGCAGTATTTT
V: TRBV18
size: few
D: .
J: TRBJ2-3

CDR3: CAGSWTRDSRGDTQYF
DNA: TGTGCCGGCAGCTGGACCCGGGACTCCAGGGGGGATACGCAGTATTTT
V: TRBV5-6
size: .
D: .
J: TRBJ2-3

CDR3: CSVEGARGVRNEQFF
DNA: TGCAGCGTTGAGGGGGCGAGGGGGGTGCGGAATGAGCAGTTCTTC
V: TRBV29-1
size: many
D: .
J: TRBJ2-1

CDR3: CSAPGTASTDTQYF
DNA: TGCAGTGCCCCCGGGACCGCTAGCACAGATACGCAGTATTTT
V: TRBV20-1
size: many
D: .
J: TRBJ2-3

CDR3: CASSGLTSGRAYNEQFF
DNA: TGCGCCAGCAGCGGCTTGACTAGCGGGCGGGCCTACAATGAGCAGTTCTTC
V: TRBV5-1
size: many
D: TRBD2
J: TRBJ2-1

CDR3: CASSPAGLNTEAFF
DNA: TGTGCCAGCAGTCCGGCGGGACTGAACACTGAAGCTTTCTTT
V: TRBV28
size: few
D: .
J: TRBJ1-1

CDR3: CASSLGTRRGEQFF
DNA: TGTGCCAGCAGCTTAGGGACTAGGCGCGGTGAGCAGTTCTTC
V: TRBV7-9
size: many
D: TRBD2
J: TRBJ2-1

CDR3: CASSFGTGGNQPQHF
DNA: TGTGCCAGCAGCTTCGGGACAGGGGGCAATCAGCCCCAGCATTTT
V: TRBV5-6
size: few
D: TRBD1
J: TRBJ1-5

CDR3: CASSGDGFGQFF
DNA: TGTGCCAGCAGCGGGGACGGCTTTGGGCAGTTCTTC
V: TRBV7-2
size: many
D: .
J: TRBJ2-1

CDR3: CASSTGQRYGYTF
DNA: TGTGCCAGTAGTACGGGACAGCGCTATGGCTACACCTTC
V: TRBV19
size: many
D: TRBD1
J: TRBJ1-2

CDR3: CASTPAARAVQYF
DNA: TGTGCCAGCACCCCTGCCGCCAGGGCGGTGCAGTACTTC
V: TRBV6-2/TRBV6-3
size: few
D: .
J: TRBJ2-7